Below, 25 T cell receptor beta chains from the same sample are listed, as sequenced in a study of blood T cells in healthy people across ages. A sample-barcoded 5' primer and a J-beta primer mix were used in a second PCR of roughly 7 to 12 cycles. TCRdb passed the 5' RACE reads through MiXCR, listing each CDR3 protein once. The sample has about 970,000 distinct CDR3 sequences, approximately 50% seen once; the top ten hold over 20%. The sequenced sample was blood. The receptor source for this set is a woman aged 55-70 years in good health.

This sequence joins TRBV6-1 and TRBJ1-5; perhaps TRBD1 as D (6 bases). Per the germline V gene, CDR1 is MNHNS and CDR2 is SASEGT. V was shortened by 3 bases and J by 6 bases, with 18 bases between the two germline ends. The CDR3 runs to 16 residues. The DNA for the CDR3 is TGTGCCAGCAGTGATGGTAGTGGATACAGGGTTCAGCCCCAGCATTTT. It yields the protein CASSDGSGYRVQPQHF.

The J gene is TRBJ2-1, the V gene TRBV18; TRBD2 matches at 8 bases. Germline V CDR1 and CDR2: KGHSH, LQKENI. Trimming at V came to 5 bases and at J to 0 bases, leaving 6 bases not matched to a gene. The CDR3 length is 16 residues. This CDR3 is CASSSTSGTSYNEQFF. CDR3 DNA sequence: TGTGCCAGCTCATCCACTAGCGGAACCTCCTACAATGAGCAGTTCTTC.

A word on this clonotype: This clone may be a read error of a much larger clone one base away. The rearrangement links TRBV7-9 to TRBJ2-7; D may match TRBD1 or TRBD2 (5 bases each). From germline, CDR1 is SEHNR and CDR2 FQNEAQ (reference sequence). The CDR3 is 13 amino acids. V lost 5 bases and J 2 bases, leaving 10 bases between the germline ends. The CDR3 bases are TGTGCCAGCAGCACGGGACGGACCTACGAGCAGTACTTC. Amino acid sequence: CASSTGRTYEQYF.

This chain joins TRBV7-9 and TRBJ1-6, with 7 bases aligning to TRBD1. Germline-derived CDR1 and CDR2 are SEHNR and FQNEAQ (reference sequence). CDR3 length: 14 amino acids. With 4 bases clipped from V and 7 bases from J, the junction kept 4 bases outside the gene matches. The CDR3 reads CASSSGTANSPLHF. The CDR3 DNA follows: TGTGCCAGCAGCTCCGGGACAGCCAATTCACCCCTCCACTTT.

This chain joins TRBV27 and TRBJ1-2; the D gene is possibly TRBD1 (5 bases). The CDR3 contains 15 residues. In germline, CDR1 is MNHEY, CDR2 SMNVEV (reference sequence). Trimming removed 3 bases at V and 1 base at J, with 12 bases between. The CDR3 nucleotides are TGTGCCAGCAGTTTGGAACCGCAGGGTAACTATGGCTACACCTTC. Protein sequence: CASSLEPQGNYGYTF.

This chain connects TRBV7-2 to TRBJ2-2, with D hard to call. V lost 9 bases and J lost 6, with 17 bases in between. CDR3 length: 14 residues. Per germline, CDR1 SGHTA and CDR2 FQGNSA. The CDR3 bases are TGTGCCAGGTGGTCTCCAAAGGATCCCGGGGAGCTGTTTTTT. Its translation is CARWSPKDPGELFF. Supplemented by reference TRBV7-2 and TRBJ2-2, the full variable domain reads GAGVSQSPSNKVTEKGKDVELRCDPISGHTALYWYRQSLGQGLEFLIYFQGNSAPDKSGLPSDRFSAERTGGSVSTLTIQRTQQEDSAVYLCARWSPKDPGELFFGEGSRLTVL.

This chain connects TRBV6-6 to TRBJ2-2; no reliable D call. V dropped 2 bases and J dropped 4 bases, with 8 bases sitting between them. The CDR3 loop spans 14 amino acids. Germline values: CDR1 MNHNY, CDR2 SVGAGI (reference sequence). The CDR3 spells CASSYDEITGELFF. Here the CDR3 DNA reads TGTGCCAGCAGTTACGATGAGATCACCGGGGAGCTGTTTTTT.

This chain joins TRBV12-3 or TRBV12-4 and TRBJ1-2; D is ambiguous. The CDR3 sequence is 13 residues long. Trimming stripped 7 bases from V and 6 bases from J, with 15 bases between. The CDR3 DNA follows: TGTGCCAGCACCGGCGGGTTCCCAAATGGCTACACCTTC. Protein: CASTGGFPNGYTF.

This clonotype was seen more than once but under ten times. The chain has TRBV7-9 and TRBJ2-3, with TRBD2 matching over 8 bases. The CDR3 has 17 amino acids. The germline gives CDR1 SEHNR, CDR2 FQNEAQ (reference sequence). Losses at the gene ends were 5 bases for V and 2 bases for J; bases not matched to a gene: 12. CDR3 coding DNA: TGTGCCAGCAGCCCCCCCTGGAGGCGGGAGGCCACAGATACGCAGTATTTT. Protein product: CASSPPWRREATDTQYF.

This chain links TRBV19 with TRBJ2-4; possible D gene TRBD2, 6 bases. Germline-derived CDR1 and CDR2 are LNHDA and SQIVND (reference sequence). The CDR3 has 14 amino acids. Trimming removed 3 bases from V and 6 bases from J, with 12 bases in between. In nucleotides, the CDR3 is TGTGCCAGTAGTATTTCAGGGAGGTCAAACATTCAGTACTTC. Protein sequence: CASSISGRSNIQYF.

The J gene is TRBJ2-1, the V gene TRBV4-3; TRBD2 matches at 8 bases. J gave up 6 bases and V 4 bases, and 11 bases lay outside the gene matches. The germline gives CDR1 LGHNA, CDR2 YSLEER. This CDR3 has 16 residues. CDR3 protein: CASSRTGAGDINEQFF. DNA of the CDR3: TGCGCCAGCAGCCGCACGGGAGCGGGGGACATCAATGAGCAGTTCTTC.

The V and J genes are TRBV7-8 and TRBJ2-1; 9 bases agree with TRBD1. The V gene end was trimmed by 5 bases and the J gene end by 10 bases; junction bases not matched to a gene: 15. The CDR3 runs to 16 residues. The germline gives CDR1 SGHVS, CDR2 FQNEAQ. CDR3 sequence: CASSQGLGQGSLEQFF. The CDR3, as DNA: TGTGCCAGCAGCCAAGGTCTGGGACAGGGTTCTTTAGAGCAGTTCTTC.

In regard to this clonotype: Lacking the conserved final phenylalanine or tryptophan, this CDR3 likely reflects a read error. The chain links TRBV4-2 to TRBJ2-6; perhaps TRBD1 as D (6 bases). Germline V gene data show CDR1 as LGHNA and CDR2 as YNFKEQ. Trimming took off 4 bases at V and 4 bases at J, with 14 bases between the two ends. The CDR3 runs 16 residues. The CDR3 DNA follows: TGTGCCAGCAGCCTATTAGGGGGAACAGGGGCCAACGTCCTGACTTCC. The encoded protein is CASSLLGGTGANVLTS.

This clonotype was seen just once. The CDR3 is CASCPTGGAQETQYF. In DNA form, the CDR3 reads TGTGCCAGCTGCCCGACAGGAGGTGCACAAGAGACCCAGTACTTC. The chain joins TRBV14 to TRBJ2-5, with a tentative D call TRBD1 (6 bases). This CDR3 has 15 amino acids. Germline V lookup: CDR1 SGHDN, CDR2 FVKESK. The V end lost 8 bases, the J end lost 2 bases, and 18 bases lay between the germline ends.

The rearrangement joins TRBV28 to TRBJ2-1; D not certain. Germline V gene sequence: CDR1 MDHEN, CDR2 SYDVKM. The V gene lost 2 bases and the J gene lost 8 bases, with 7 bases spanning the gap. The CDR3 runs 12 residues. DNA for the CDR3: TGTGCCAGCAGTTTAAATGGGGATGAGCAGTTCTTC. Protein sequence: CASSLNGDEQFF.

This clonotype was counted only a few times. The gene calls are TRBV4-2 and TRBJ2-7, with a weak D call TRBD2 (6 bases). V dropped 2 bases and J dropped 2 bases, with 13 bases sitting between them. The CDR3 length is 15 residues. Germline V lookup: CDR1 LGHNA, CDR2 YNFKEQ. The CDR3 nucleotides are TGTGCCAGCAGCCAATCTGAGGGAGGACCCTACGAGCAGTACTTC. Its translation is CASSQSEGGPYEQYF.

This clonotype was detected many times. V is TRBV5-1 and J is TRBJ2-7; 8 bases are a match to TRBD1. Germline loops: CDR1 SGHRS, CDR2 YFSETQ. After removal of 3 bases from V and 1 base from J, the junction contained 3 bases not matched to a gene. The length of the CDR3 is 14 residues. This chain's CDR3 is CASSSDRGSYEQYF. In DNA form, the CDR3 reads TGCGCCAGCAGCTCCGACAGGGGATCCTACGAGCAGTACTTC. The whole variable domain, remainder taken from reference TRBV5-1 and TRBJ2-7, is KAGVTQTPRYLIKTRGQQVTLSCSPISGHRSVSWYQQTPGQGLQFLFEYFSETQRNKGNFPGRFSGRQFSNSRSEMNVSTLELGDSALYLCASSSDRGSYEQYFGPGTRLTVT.

The V call is TRBV6-2 or TRBV6-3, the J call TRBJ1-5; a possible D gene is TRBD1 (5 bases). Germline assignment: CDR1 MNHEY and CDR2 SVGEGT. This CDR3 region has 17 residues. Trimming stripped 6 bases from V and 4 bases from J, with 22 bases between. CDR3 in amino acids: CASRDRERQQRNQPQHF. Written as DNA, the CDR3 is TGTGCCAGCAGAGACAGAGAGAGACAGCAAAGGAATCAGCCCCAGCATTTT.

The rearrangement links TRBV2 to TRBJ1-5, with D unresolved. The CDR3 sequence is 13 residues long. The germline V and J ends were trimmed by 8 bases and 3 bases, with 11 bases remaining between them. Germline lookup yields CDR1 SNHLY and CDR2 FYNNEI. The CDR3 is CASGGSANQPQHF. CDR3 bases: TGTGCCAGCGGTGGGTCTGCCAATCAGCCCCAGCATTTT.

The rearrangement uses TRBV28 and TRBJ2-1, with D tentatively TRBD1 or TRBD2 (5 bases each). This CDR3 is built from 15 residues. Germline loops: CDR1 MDHEN, CDR2 SYDVKM. V was shortened by 2 bases and J by 5 bases, with 13 bases between the two germline ends. CDR3 sequence: CASSLHGTQDNEQFF. Here the CDR3 DNA reads TGTGCCAGCAGTTTACACGGGACCCAAGACAATGAGCAGTTCTTC.

This clonotype showed up just once. This rearrangement joins TRBV4-3 to TRBJ2-1; 7 bases are shared with TRBD2. Matching the DNA end better, TRBJ2-7 makes the J call doubtful. The germline V gene has CDR1 LGHNA and CDR2 YSLEER. The CDR3 consists of 17 residues. The CDR3 is CASSQDQWLAAYNEQYF. The DNA for the CDR3 is TGCGCCAGCAGCCAAGATCAGTGGCTAGCGGCTTACAATGAGCAGTACTTC.

The chain employs TRBV29-1 and TRBJ1-1, with 8 bases that match TRBD1. Per the germline V gene, CDR1 is SQVTM and CDR2 is ANQGSEA. The CDR3 runs 12 residues. The ends lost 7 bases at V and 3 bases at J; junction bases unmatched: 4. CDR3 nucleotide sequence: TGCAGCGCGGACAGGGCCCACACTGAAGCTTTCTTT. Encoded protein: CSADRAHTEAFF.

This clonotype appeared a few times. The V and J genes are TRBV9 and TRBJ2-5; possibly TRBD2 for D (6 bases). Trimming left V 3 bases short and J 1 base short, with 13 bases between. Germline V CDR1 and CDR2: SGDLS, YYNGEE. The CDR3 has 15 amino acids. In DNA, the CDR3 is TGTGCCAGCAGCGGCGGGGCCGGCAGCCAAGAGACCCAGTACTTC. It translates to CASSGGAGSQETQYF.

The rearrangement joins TRBV30 to TRBJ2-1; D gene unclear. The V end lost 2 bases, the J end lost 9 bases, and 17 bases lay between the germline ends. Looked up from germline, CDR1 is GTSNPN and CDR2 is SVGIG (reference sequence). The CDR3 is 14 residues long. The CDR3 region has the DNA TGTGCCTGGAGTCCTAGGTCTTACGGTCCTGAGCAGTTCTTC. It translates to CAWSPRSYGPEQFF.

The chain uses TRBV20-1 and TRBJ1-5, with TRBD1 matching 7 bases. Losses at the gene ends were 2 bases for V and 4 bases for J; bases not matched to a gene: 5. Germline V gene data show CDR1 as DFQATT and CDR2 as SNEGSKA (reference sequence). This CDR3 has 14 residues. This CDR3 is CSARYNRGNQPQHF. DNA of the CDR3: TGCAGTGCTAGATACAACAGGGGAAATCAGCCCCAGCATTTT.